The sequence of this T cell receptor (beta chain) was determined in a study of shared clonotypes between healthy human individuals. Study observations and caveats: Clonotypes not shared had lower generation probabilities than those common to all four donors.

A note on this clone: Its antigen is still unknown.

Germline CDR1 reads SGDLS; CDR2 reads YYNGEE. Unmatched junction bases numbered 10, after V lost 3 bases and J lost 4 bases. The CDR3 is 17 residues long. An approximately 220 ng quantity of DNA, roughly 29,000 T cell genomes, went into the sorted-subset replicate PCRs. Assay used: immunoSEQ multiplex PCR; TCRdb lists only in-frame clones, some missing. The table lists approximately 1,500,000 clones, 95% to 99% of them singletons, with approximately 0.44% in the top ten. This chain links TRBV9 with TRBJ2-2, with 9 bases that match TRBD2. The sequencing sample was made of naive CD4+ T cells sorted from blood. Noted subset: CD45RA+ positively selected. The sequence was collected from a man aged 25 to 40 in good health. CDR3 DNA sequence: TGTGCCAGCAGCGCCCCCCCGGGACTAGCTTTCACCGGGGAGCTGTTTTTT. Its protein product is CASSAPPGLAFTGELFF.